This T cell receptor (beta chain) stems from a study of cytotoxic CD8 clonotypes in ibrutinib-treated CLL. The trim removed 5 bases at V and 6 bases at J, leaving 7 bases unmatched. The CDR3 is 15 amino acids. The germline gives CDR1 SEHNR, CDR2 FQNEAQ (reference sequence). Using immunoSEQ multiplex PCR, the repertoire was profiled, and TCRdb retains in-frame clones only, with some absent. Here the sample spans over 120,000 clones, around three quarters being singletons. The sequence derives from a human donor with chronic lymphocytic leukemia. This specimen was PBMCs, taken after 12 months of ibrutinib treatment. The chain employs TRBV7-9 and TRBJ2-1; 10 bases are shared with TRBD2. The CDR3 coding sequence is TGTGCCAGCAGCCTTCGGGGACTAGCGTCCAATGAGCAGTTCTTC. This gives the protein CASSLRGLASNEQFF.